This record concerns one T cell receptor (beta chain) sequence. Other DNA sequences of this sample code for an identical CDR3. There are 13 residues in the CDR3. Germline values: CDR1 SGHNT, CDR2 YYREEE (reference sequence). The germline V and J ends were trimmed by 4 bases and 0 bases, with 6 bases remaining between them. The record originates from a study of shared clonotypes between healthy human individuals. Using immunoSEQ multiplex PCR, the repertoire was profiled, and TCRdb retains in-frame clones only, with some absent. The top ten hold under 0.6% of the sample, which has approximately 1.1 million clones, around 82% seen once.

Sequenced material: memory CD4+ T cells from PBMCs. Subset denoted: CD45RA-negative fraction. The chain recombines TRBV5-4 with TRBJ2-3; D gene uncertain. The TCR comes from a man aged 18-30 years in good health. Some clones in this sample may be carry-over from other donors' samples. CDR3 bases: TGTGCCAGCAGCCCTACTAGCACAGATACGCAGTATTTT. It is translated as CASSPTSTDTQYF.